This TCR beta chain stems from a study of blood T cell repertoires in COVID-19. The CDR3 has 15 residues. Between the trimmed V and J ends, which lost 4 bases and 0 bases, there was a span of 13 bases. Germline V CDR1 and CDR2: SGHKS, YYEKEE (reference sequence). In the source study's methods: The assay estimated nucleated cells by amplifying reference gene primers. Profiling relied on immunoSEQ multiplex PCR, and the TCRdb table lists in-frame clones only, not all of them. The D gene and trimming were derived from the DNA, and the V and J assignments and clone size from that table. The sample has 100,000 or so clones, just under 80% seen once.

The clonotype was recovered from a woman between 65 and 79 years old with acute or convalescent COVID-19. This chain joins TRBV5-5 and TRBJ1-2; D is possibly TRBD1 (5 bases). The sequenced sample was peripheral blood. CDR3 nucleotide sequence: TGTGCCAGCAGCAGTTGGAGGGGAACTAACTATGGCTACACCTTC. As protein: CASSSWRGTNYGYTF.